The entry below describes one T cell receptor beta chain. Its specificity is unknown. J lost 2 bases, V lost 4 bases, and 14 bases had no gene match. Germline CDR1 KGHSH, CDR2 LQKENI. The CDR3 has 18 residues. The data are from a study of T cell responses to AZD1222 COVID-19 vaccine. Study findings and constraints: Females outnumbered males among donors, who were mostly white British; clonal diversity was possibly underestimated. Recipients of AZD1222 seropositive at baseline numbered only 6 or 7.

Some clones are missing from TCRdb's copy, which holds only in-frame ones; the method was immunoSEQ multiplex PCR. Counted here are 130,000 to 150,000 clones, more than 85% occurring once; the ten biggest clones make up around 12%. The input for sequencing was peripheral blood, taken after recovery from COVID-19. The chain joins TRBV18 to TRBJ1-3; 7 bases are shared with TRBD1. This clonotype originated in an adult who had recovered from COVID-19. CDR3 coding DNA: TGTGCCAGCTCACAAATCGGGACAGCCGCTTCTACTGGAAACACCATATATTTT. This gives the protein CASSQIGTAASTGNTIYF.